The source of this T cell receptor beta chain is a study of T cell responses to AZD1222 COVID-19 vaccine (dated by TCRdb to the early 2020s). The study in broad terms: A total of just over 230 trial participants underwent TCR sequencing, of whom around 210 had received two doses of AZD1222 and 26 had received two doses of the MenACWY control vaccine. Trial participants were enrolled by age into subgroups of 18-55, 56-69 and 70-plus years, and 148, 28 and 57 TCR-sequenced participants, respectively, were included in these subgroups.

The CDR3 starts with the cysteine, ends with the phenylalanine, and has 15 residues. Solely the CDR3 DNA is kept, with 45 bases framed from the first base. Germline trimming: 4 bases from V, 4 bases from J; junction bases outside gene matches: 8. CDR1 and CDR2, per the germline V gene, are SGHRS and YFSETQ. A note on this clone: This receptor's antigen is unknown. No much larger clonotype is one base removed from it; base qualities were not supplied.

The CDR3 regions of human TCRbeta chains were analyzed by immunosequencing. The original pipeline was this. TCRs in the repertoires were compared against a reference library of SARS-CoV-2-specific TCRs that had been generated with the MIRA antigen-specificity platform. Breadth meant the fraction of unique TCRs that were SARS-CoV-2-associated, whereas depth meant the fraction of total T cells that were SARS-CoV-2-associated. Using the MIRA data, each spike-specific TCR was assigned both to the spike region to which the TCR was reactive and to a CD4 or CD8 class. Log10-transformed breadth and depth values were compared by one-way ANOVA with Sidak's multiple comparisons tests. In its TCRdb copy, this immuneACCESS table keeps in-frame sequences only and misses some clones. Where compared with another copy, unresolved V genes explain less than half of these, and the others have no known cause. V and J calls and clone size are copied from that table; D and trimming were computed from the DNA. This sample is represented by about 120,000 clones; 80% to 95% of them were singletons. 4% to 4.5% of the sample is taken by the ten largest.

The time point label here, explained by the study, means: about 28 days (+/-7) after the second vaccine dose. The treatment or condition label for this specimen denotes: meningococcal conjugate vaccine given as trial control. Vaccinee samples came from UK trials COV001 and COV002, including a single-blind randomized controlled phase 2/3 trial of AZD1222 (ChAdOx1 nCoV-19) in healthy adults. For TCRbeta chain sequencing, PBMC samples from trial participants were taken at day 0 and at day 28 after the second dose. What the authors observed across the whole study: After two AZD1222 doses, spike-specific TCR breadth and depth were significantly higher than at day 0 and than in MenACWY recipients. Reportedly, close to half of the unique spike-specific TCRs recognized epitopes lying outside the regions that are mutated in the B.1.351 and B.1.1.7 variants. Because no samples from the day 14 peak response were available, repertoires could be characterized only after the peak T cell response. In the small 56-69-year group, the increase in depth fell short of significance, most likely because of low power. Conclusions about previously exposed vaccinees were limited because only six AZD1222 recipients were SARS-CoV-2 seropositive at baseline. Most participants were white British and females outnumbered males, and the authors suggested that clonal diversity may have been underestimated. CD4 TCRs associated with the vaccine covered the entire spike protein, and the dominant responses were in regions 160-218 and 743-854.

Sequences were derived from peripheral blood, sampled 28 days after the second dose of the MenACWY control vaccine. The chain is made from TRBV5-1 and TRBJ2-4; 7 of the junction bases match TRBD1. This TCR derives from an adult who received the MenACWY meningococcal vaccine as a control. The CDR3 region reads CASSTPDRAKNIQYF. The DNA reads as follows: TGCGCCAGCAGCACTCCCGACAGGGCTAAAAACATTCAGTACTTC.